A single sample gave rise to the 11 T cell receptor beta chains below, sequenced in a study of read filtering for tumor transcriptome and immune sequencing. From roughly 390 ng of RNA, a library with molecular barcoded alpha/delta and beta/gamma adaptors was made. From the reads, TCRdb called clonotypes with MiXCR, one entry per CDR3 protein. The table lists 50,000 or so distinct CDR3 sequences, 15% to 20% of them singletons, with approximately 15% in the top ten. The sequencing input was a population of CD138-negative cells sorted from bone marrow. The receptor source for this set is a donor over 35 with multiple myeloma.

This clonotype was observed at least ten times. The V call is TRBV2, the J call TRBJ2-7; D is uncertain. The CDR3 contains 12 residues. Trimming stripped 6 bases from V and 5 bases from J, with 11 bases between. CDR1 is SNHLY, CDR2 FYNNEI, per germline. CDR3 sequence: CASSLLVNEQYF. CDR3 bases: TGTGCCAGCAGCCTACTCGTCAACGAGCAGTACTTC.

The chain has TRBV9 and TRBJ2-6; D unclear. The CDR3 length is 15 residues. Between the trimmed V and J ends, which lost 5 bases and 9 bases, there was a span of 18 bases. Germline CDR1 and CDR2: SGDLS and YYNGEE. This CDR3 is CASRFGGSGFNVLTF. In DNA, the CDR3 is TGTGCCAGCAGGTTCGGCGGCTCTGGGTTCAACGTCCTGACTTTC.

This sequence joins TRBV13 and TRBJ2-5; D might be TRBD1 (6 bases). The V and J ends lost 3 bases and 1 base respectively, with 9 bases between them. The germline gives CDR1 PRHDT, CDR2 FYEKMQ (reference sequence). This CDR3 spans 14 amino acids. CDR3 region: CASSFDRSQETQYF. The CDR3 DNA is TGTGCCAGCAGCTTTGACAGGAGCCAAGAGACCCAGTACTTC. Full variable domain (remainder filled in from reference TRBV13 and TRBJ2-5): AAGVIQSPRHLIKEKRETATLKCYPIPRHDTVYWYQQGPGQDPQFLISFYEKMQSDKGSIPDRFSAQQFSDYHSELNMSSLELGDSALYFCASSFDRSQETQYFGPGTRLLVL.

This clonotype was detected many times. This chain connects TRBV20-1 to TRBJ2-1; TRBD2 matches 12 bases. CDR1 is DFQATT, CDR2 SNEGSKA, per germline (reference sequence). Trimming cost V 2 bases and J 7 bases; bases outside gene matches: 12. The length of the CDR3 is 17 residues. In nucleotides, the CDR3 is TGCAGTGCTAGAAGGCCTAGCGGGAGGGCCTACGGGAATGAGCAGTTCTTC. Encoded protein: CSARRPSGRAYGNEQFF.

This clonotype came up a few times. The chain combines TRBV20-1 with TRBJ1-4; no reliable D call. The germline V gene encodes CDR1 DFQATT and CDR2 SNEGSKA (reference sequence). V lost 3 bases and J lost 5, with 10 bases in between. The length of the CDR3 is 13 residues. In DNA, the CDR3 is TGCAGTGCTAGCGGTATCGGAAATGAAAAACTGTTTTTT. Translation gives CSASGIGNEKLFF.

This clonotype was recorded many times. The V gene is TRBV7-9, the J gene TRBJ1-1; unclear D gene. This CDR3 comprises 11 residues. Germline CDR1 SEHNR, CDR2 FQNEAQ (reference sequence). V was pared by 5 bases and J by 6 bases, with 7 bases between. CDR3 DNA sequence: TGTGCCAGCAGCCCGTTTCCTGAAGCTTTCTTT. The encoded protein is CASSPFPEAFF.

This clonotype came up many times. The chain carries TRBV7-2 and TRBJ2-3, with D possibly being TRBD2 (7 bases). The V end was cut by 1 base, the J end by 4 bases, with 24 bases between. This CDR3 region has 19 residues. The V gene's germline CDR1 is SGHTA and CDR2 FQGNSA. CDR3 DNA sequence: TGTGCCAGCAGCTTAGATCCTCTGGGGGCCGGTGGGAGGGCAGATACGCAGTATTTT. Encoded protein: CASSLDPLGAGGRADTQYF.

The table lists this clonotype with a few counts. The rearrangement uses TRBV5-5 and TRBJ1-5; D uncertain. CDR3 size: 13 residues. V shed 1 base and J shed 7 bases, with 9 bases lying between them. Germline CDR1 and CDR2: SGHKS and YYEKEE (reference sequence). The CDR3 DNA is TGTGCCAGCAGCTTGTTTCCCGGCCAGCCCCAGCATTTT. Encoded protein: CASSLFPGQPQHF.

This clonotype was detected many times. This rearrangement joins TRBV20-1 to TRBJ2-5; TRBD2 matches at 8 bases. With 4 bases clipped from V and 5 bases from J, the junction kept 9 bases outside the gene matches. The CDR3 consists of 14 residues. Germline V CDR1 and CDR2: DFQATT, SNEGSKA (reference sequence). The CDR3 bases are TGCAGTGCTACAGAACCTACGGGAGGGGAGACCCAGTACTTC. This encodes CSATEPTGGETQYF.

The chain employs TRBV12-3 or TRBV12-4 and TRBJ1-1; D is unresolved. Trimming pared 2 bases from V and 4 bases from J, leaving 5 bases between. The CDR3 length is 12 residues. The CDR3 sequence is CASSLRGTEAFF. In DNA form, the CDR3 reads TGTGCCAGCAGTTTACGTGGCACTGAAGCTTTCTTT.

Judged by abundance, this clonotype is large (0.1 to 1%). The junction and the germline gene differ at one end; a read error may be behind it. V gene TRBV4-2 combines with J gene TRBJ1-1; D remains unclear. The germline V gene has CDR1 LGHNA and CDR2 YNFKEQ. The CDR3 has 14 amino acids. The CDR3 DNA follows: TGCGCCAGCAGAGGACCACATGAGAACACTGAAGCTTTCTTT. Its protein is CASRGPHENTEAFF.